The 18 T cell receptor beta chains listed next were all sequenced from one sample in a study of blood T cell repertoires in COVID-19 (dated by TCRdb to about 2020). Library creation used the immunoSEQ multiplex PCR assay. TCRdb's version of the immuneACCESS table is confined to in-frame rearrangements and falls short of the full clone set. An unresolved V gene accounts for under half of the shortfall where checked; the remainder is of unknown origin. The sample has roughly 15,000 clones on record, 84% of them singletons. Of the sample, roughly 32% is held by the ten largest clones. Input material: peripheral blood. Receptor source: a man aged 50 or older with active COVID-19.

This chain uses TRBV5-6 with TRBJ2-3, with 11 bases matching TRBD2. This CDR3 has 16 residues. Germline values: CDR1 SGHDT, CDR2 YYEEEE. V lost 0 bases and J lost 2; bases outside the gene matches: 2. CDR3 residues: CASSLGLAGYTDTQYF. CDR3 in DNA: TGTGCCAGCAGCTTGGGACTAGCGGGATACACAGATACGCAGTATTTT. The full variable domain, in which reference TRBV5-6 and TRBJ2-3 provide the parts outside the CDR3, is DAGVTQSPTHLIKTRGQQVTLRCSPKSGHDTVSWYQQALGQGPQFIFQYYEEEERQRGNFPDRFSGHQFPNYSSELNVNALLLGDSALYLCASSLGLAGYTDTQYFGPGTRLTVL.

The rearrangement uses TRBV4-1 and TRBJ1-5, with 10 bases fitting TRBD1. The CDR3 has 15 amino acids. Germline V gene data show CDR1 as MGHRA and CDR2 as YSYEKL. The V and J ends lost 3 bases and 4 bases, in that order; junction bases with no gene match: 3. CDR3 region: CASSHPGQGNQPQHF. The CDR3 DNA reads TGCGCCAGCAGCCACCCGGGACAGGGGAATCAGCCCCAGCATTTT.

The V gene is TRBV9, the J gene TRBJ1-3; 7 nucleotides agree with TRBD1. The CDR3 runs 14 residues. From germline, CDR1 is SGDLS and CDR2 YYNGEE. With V trimmed by 3 bases and J by 3 bases, 3 bases remained unmatched. The CDR3 sequence is CASSGGQSGNTIYF. CDR3 nucleotide sequence: TGTGCCAGCAGCGGGGGACAGAGTGGAAACACCATATATTTT.

The chain recombines TRBV7-8 with TRBJ1-3; TRBD1 might be the D (6 bases). The CDR3 has 13 residues. Germline V gene sequence: CDR1 SGHVS, CDR2 FQNEAQ. With 2 bases removed from V and 6 bases from J, the gap between germline ends came to 8 bases. CDR3 loop: CASSLYRANTIYF. In DNA form, the CDR3 reads TGTGCCAGCAGCTTATACAGGGCAAACACCATATATTTT. Together with reference TRBV7-8 and TRBJ1-3, the CDR3 gives the full variable domain: GAGVSQSPRYKVAKRGQDVALRCDPISGHVSLFWYQQALGQGPEFLTYFQNEAQLDKSGLPSDRFFAERPEGSVSTLKIQRTQQEDSAVYLCASSLYRANTIYFGEGSWLTVV.

This clone was seen a handful of times. The chain recombines TRBV2 with TRBJ1-2; TRBD1 matches 7 bases. The CDR3 extends over 15 amino acids. Germline assignment: CDR1 SNHLY and CDR2 FYNNEI. V gave up 1 base and J gave up 3 bases; unmatched junction bases: 5. CDR3 sequence (DNA): TGTGCCAGCAGTGAAGGGGCCGGGACAGACTATGGCTACACCTTC. Its translation: CASSEGAGTDYGYTF. Drawing the rest from reference TRBV2 and TRBJ1-2, the complete variable domain is EPEVTQTPSHQVTQMGQEVILRCVPISNHLYFYWYRQILGQKVEFLVSFYNNEISEKSEIFDDQFSVERPDGSNFTLKIRSTKLEDSAMYFCASSEGAGTDYGYTFGSGTRLTVV.

The chain is built from TRBV5-1 and TRBJ1-6; D gene ambiguous. CDR3 length equals 17 residues. V was trimmed by 4 bases and J by 0 bases, leaving 14 bases between them. Per germline, CDR1 SGHRS and CDR2 YFSETQ. CDR3 amino acids: CASSLGRESSYNSPLHF. CDR3 sequence (DNA): TGCGCCAGCAGCCTCGGGAGGGAAAGCTCCTATAATTCACCCCTCCACTTT.

CDR3 sequence: CAISVGENTGELFF. CDR3 DNA: TGTGCCATCAGTGTAGGGGAGAACACCGGGGAGCTGTTTTTT. This chain joins TRBV10-3 and TRBJ2-2; D might be TRBD1 (5 bases). The CDR3 is 14 residues long. V lost 4 bases, J lost 1 base, and 7 bases lay in between. Germline CDR1 reads ENHRY; CDR2 reads SYGVKD.

V and J are TRBV9 and TRBJ2-1, with a possible D match to TRBD2 (5 bases). Trimming pared 3 bases from V and 10 bases from J, leaving 8 bases between. The V gene's germline CDR1 is SGDLS and CDR2 YYNGEE. The CDR3 runs to 11 residues. CDR3 in DNA: TGTGCCAGCAGCGGTAGCGCGGAGCAGTTCTTC. Protein: CASSGSAEQFF.

The rearrangement links TRBV7-2 to TRBJ2-7; D gene unclear. Germline CDR1 and CDR2: SGHTA and FQGNSA. Trimming cost V 1 base and J 2 bases, with 6 bases left between them. This CDR3 region has 13 residues. CDR3 residues: CASSLVLPYEQYF. As DNA, the CDR3 is TGTGCCAGCAGCTTAGTCCTACCCTACGAGCAGTACTTC.

The chain joins TRBV2 to TRBJ2-7, with 8 nucleotides matching TRBD1. Trimming at V came to 6 bases and at J to 5 bases, leaving 15 bases not matched to a gene. CDR1 and CDR2 from the germline V gene are SNHLY and FYNNEI. The CDR3 runs 16 residues. The CDR3 protein is CASSHPGWTGNHEQYF. Written as DNA, the CDR3 is TGTGCCAGCAGCCACCCGGGGTGGACAGGGAACCACGAGCAGTACTTC.

By frequency in the sample, this clone is medium-sized (0.01 to 0.1%). This chain links TRBV28 with TRBJ2-7, with D tentatively TRBD1 (6 bases). V lost 6 bases, J lost 7 bases, and 22 bases lay in between. This CDR3 has 15 residues. Germline CDR1 reads MDHEN; CDR2 reads SYDVKM. The CDR3 nucleotides are TGTGCCAGCAGCCGCCGACAGGACTCTACTGGGGAGCAGTACTTC. This codes for CASSRRQDSTGEQYF.

This clone was counted between two and nine times. The chain employs TRBV6-1 and TRBJ2-3; D is possibly TRBD2 (6 bases). In germline, CDR1 is MNHNS, CDR2 SASEGT. This CDR3 comprises 15 residues. V dropped 1 base and J dropped 4 bases, with 12 bases sitting between them. The CDR3 DNA reads TGTGCCAGCAGTGAAGGGAGGGCCATATCAGATACGCAGTATTTT. It is translated as CASSEGRAISDTQYF.

The chain links TRBV6-6 to TRBJ2-3, with a weak D call TRBD1 (6 bases). There are 15 residues in the CDR3. Trimming removed 6 bases from V and 1 base from J, with 14 bases in between. Germline CDR1 MNHNY, CDR2 SVGAGI (reference sequence). The CDR3 reads CASRTGYQGTDTQYF. CDR3 DNA: TGTGCCAGCAGGACAGGTTACCAGGGCACAGATACGCAGTATTTT.

Written as DNA, the CDR3 is TGTGCCAGCAGTGTAGCGGGCTGGAACCCCTACGAGCAGTACTTC. Translated: CASSVAGWNPYEQYF. The V and J genes are TRBV27 and TRBJ2-7, with 7 bases lining up with TRBD2. CDR3 length: 15 amino acids. Per germline, CDR1 MNHEY and CDR2 SMNVEV (reference sequence). V was clipped by 5 bases and J by 2 bases; unmatched bases: 9.

This clone appeared once. The genes are TRBV5-5 and TRBJ2-7; 10 nucleotides align to TRBD2. This CDR3 has 14 amino acids. Losses at the gene ends were 0 bases for V and 3 bases for J; bases not matched to a gene: 0. CDR1 is SGHKS and CDR2 is YYEKEE in the germline V gene (reference sequence). Written as DNA, the CDR3 is TGTGCCAGCAGCTTGGGGACTAGCGGCTACGAGCAGTACTTC. Its translation: CASSLGTSGYEQYF.

CDR3 nucleotide sequence: TGTGCCAGCAGCATCCGGGACAGCAACACCGGGGAGCTGTTTTTT. It translates to CASSIRDSNTGELFF. V is TRBV7-8 and J is TRBJ2-2, with 7 bases lining up with TRBD1. Unmatched junction bases numbered 5, after V lost 5 bases and J lost 2 bases. The CDR3 has 15 residues. Germline loops: CDR1 SGHVS, CDR2 FQNEAQ. Looking up the rest from reference TRBV7-8 and TRBJ2-2 gives the full variable domain: GAGVSQSPRYKVAKRGQDVALRCDPISGHVSLFWYQQALGQGPEFLTYFQNEAQLDKSGLPSDRFFAERPEGSVSTLKIQRTQQEDSAVYLCASSIRDSNTGELFFGEGSRLTVL.

The genes are TRBV10-2 and TRBJ1-5; D unclear. This CDR3 has 15 amino acids. Per the germline V gene, CDR1 is WSHSY and CDR2 is SAAADI. The V end lost 1 base, the J end lost 3 bases, and 10 bases lay between the germline ends. The CDR3 DNA follows: TGCGCCAGCAGTGAGTATCAGACAACCAATCAGCCCCAGCATTTT. Translated: CASSEYQTTNQPQHF.

The V call is TRBV5-6, the J call TRBJ1-1; 7 nucleotides line up with TRBD1. The CDR3 runs 16 residues. V shed 4 bases, J shed 1 base, and the junction held 10 bases outside the gene matches. In germline, CDR1 is SGHDT, CDR2 YYEEEE. CDR3 loop: CASSPDRALGNTEAFF. Written as DNA, the CDR3 is TGTGCCAGCAGCCCCGACAGGGCCCTTGGGAACACTGAAGCTTTCTTT.